This T cell receptor (beta chain) was retrieved from a study of T cell changes during pregnancy in multiple sclerosis. The CDR3 spans 14 residues. V was trimmed by 3 bases and J by 4 bases, leaving 10 bases between them. Germline V gene data show CDR1 as LNHDA and CDR2 as SQIVND (reference sequence). Produced via immunoSEQ multiplex PCR; TCRdb's table is partial and in-frame only. The sample has about 68,000 clones, just under 95% seen once. The rearrangement joins TRBV19 to TRBJ1-5; a weak D match, TRBD1 (6 bases). This specimen was peripheral blood, taken after pregnancy. The TCR was taken from a female donor in good health, enrolled as a control in a pregnancy study. The CDR3 spells CASSILRGNQPQHF. The DNA of the CDR3 is TGTGCCAGTAGTATCCTCAGGGGAAATCAGCCCCAGCATTTT.